Ten or more counts support the clone carrying this TCR beta chain. What it binds is not known. V gave up 5 bases and J gave up 6 bases, with 13 bases separating them. The CDR3 contains 14 residues. Germline V gene lookup returns CDR1 SGHVS and CDR2 FNYEAQ. This record comes from a study of T cells after posttransplantation cyclophosphamide. General study findings and limits: TRB overlap between skin or GI tissue T cells and blood was limited. Recipient CMV seropositivity and CMV reactivation strongly tracked TRB clonality.

Here immunoSEQ multiplex PCR was the method, and the copy in TCRdb shows in-frame clones only, minus some. The sample has 36,000 or so clones, none seen only once. Peripheral blood was collected from the related graft donor on the marrow donation day. The sequence was obtained from a girl under 18 in good health, CMV-negative, and a related stem cell transplant donor. Material: PBMCs. The chain carries TRBV7-6 and TRBJ2-2; D ambiguous. The chain's CDR3 is CASSPRGVPGELFF. DNA for the CDR3: TGTGCCAGCAGCCCCCGCGGCGTCCCCGGGGAGCTGTTTTTT.